This TCR beta chain appears in the sequencing data of a study of blood T cells in healthy people across ages (dated by TCRdb to between 2015 and 2016). As for the study more broadly: In model experiments, template switching captured roughly one uniquely barcoded TCR beta cDNA molecule for every two T cells. Age-related changes in TCR beta repertoire diversity were measured in the study by deep sequencing normalized with unique cDNA molecular identifiers. The donors were split into four age groups: young (average around 15 years), middle-aged (nearly 40), aged (62) and long-lived (approximately 80). Donors of different ages were randomly distributed across sequencing lanes to avoid experimental bias. For two donors (one aged 18 to 30 and one aged 80 or older), the study analyzed two additional independent replicas of 1 million unique cDNA reads from the same blood draw. General study outcomes and caveats: Because profiling used bulk unsorted PBMCs, naive and antigen-experienced compartments could not be compared conclusively. As age increased, observed TCR beta diversity per million T cells dropped in a roughly linear way, and a significant reduction was already evident by age about 40. The percentage of naive T cells measured by flow cytometry correlated strongly with observed TCR beta diversity. Because the CMV infection status of the donors was unknown, age-related changes in expanded clonotypes may potentially have been confounded. Compared with the aged group, the long-lived group had more naive CD4+ T cells, fewer expanded clones and increased TCR diversity, suggesting age selection. Total diversity estimates from one million sequenced T cells were considered lower bounds and underestimates.

Comment on this clonotype: Its antigen remains undetermined. No per-base quality is available; no much larger clone lies one base away.

The approximately 40 donors, aged 6 to 90 years, were systemically healthy Caucasian individuals from Russia. Each donor gave approximately 9.4 milliliters of peripheral blood, drawn into EDTA-treated Vacutainer tubes. Ficoll-Paque density-gradient centrifugation was used to isolate PBMCs, with at least 6.5 million per sample. Total RNA was extracted from PBMCs with Trizol reagent, with at least 5 micrograms obtained per sample. The percentages of naive CD45RAhigh/CD27high T cells were determined by flow cytometry on a PBMC aliquot from every donor. Libraries were built with 5' RACE. The listed sequencing device is Illumina HiSeq 2500. A second PCR of 7 to 11 cycles was performed with a sample-barcoded 5' primer and a J-beta primer mix. A unique molecular identifier was introduced onto each TCR beta cDNA molecule by a template-switch 5' adaptor carrying 12 random nucleotides. At least 2.5 million CDR3-containing paired-end reads were obtained from each sample. The Mint cDNA synthesis kit, primed by a TRBC-specific oligonucleotide, was used to synthesize first-strand cDNA from all RNA. Following uracil-DNA glycosylase treatment, a first 18-cycle PCR with universal primers M1SS and BC2_uni_R was performed on all cDNA. As for the authors' bioinformatics: Normalization of each sample was performed by random selection of 1 million high-quality reads, each carrying a distinct molecular identifier. Instead of being binned into consensus sequences, reads that shared molecular identifiers were thrown out. MiTCR, set to a Q25 quality threshold and the strictest error-elimination algorithm, was used for CDR3 identification, clonotype clustering and error correction. A nonparametric unseen species model with Euler transformation was used to estimate a lower bound on total TCR beta diversity. Starting from the raw public reads, TCRdb applied fastp trimming at Q25, assembled clones with MiXCR and retained in-frame beta chains. Identical CDR3 proteins give one entry, which carries the most common genes and DNA. TCRdb, not the original authors, processed these V and J calls. The sample records 1.5 million to 1.9 million distinct CDR3 sequences, approximately 42% of which are singletons. The biggest ten clones account for 4% of the sample.

Including cysteine and phenylalanine, the CDR3 has 16 amino acids. Only the CDR3 part of the read is kept: 48 bases, read in frame from the first base. V is trimmed back by 0 bases and J by 4 bases, and the junction contains 7 bases that no gene match accounts for. CDR1 and CDR2 are drawn from the germline V gene: SGHRS, YFSETQ. Recombination connected TRBV5-1 to TRBJ1-3, and 7 junction bases match TRBD1. This sequence was found in a woman aged 18 to 35 in good health. Sequencing input: blood. The CDR3 corresponds to CASSLAGDRFGNTIYF. Read as DNA, the sequence is TGCGCCAGCAGCTTGGCGGGGGACAGATTCGGAAACACCATATATTTT.